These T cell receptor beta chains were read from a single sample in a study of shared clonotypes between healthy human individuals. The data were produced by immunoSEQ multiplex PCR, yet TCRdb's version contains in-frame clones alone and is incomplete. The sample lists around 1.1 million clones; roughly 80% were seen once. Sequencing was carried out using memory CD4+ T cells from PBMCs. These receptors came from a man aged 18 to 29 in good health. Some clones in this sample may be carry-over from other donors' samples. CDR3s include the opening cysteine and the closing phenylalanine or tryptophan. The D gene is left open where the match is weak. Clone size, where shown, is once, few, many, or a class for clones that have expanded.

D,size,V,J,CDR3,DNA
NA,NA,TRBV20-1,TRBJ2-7,CSARAYEQYF,TGCAGTGCTAGAGCGTACGAGCAGTACTTC
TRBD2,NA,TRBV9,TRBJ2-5,CASSVLAVPETQYF,TGTGCCAGCAGCGTCCTAGCGGTTCCTGAGACCCAGTACTTC
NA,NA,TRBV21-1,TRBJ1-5,CASSKGGRTGIQPQHF,TGTGCCAGCAGCAAAGGGGGAAGGACAGGGATTCAGCCCCAGCATTTT
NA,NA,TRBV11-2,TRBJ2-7,CASSRPRGSYEQYF,TGTGCCAGCAGCCGTCCCAGGGGATCCTACGAGCAGTACTTC
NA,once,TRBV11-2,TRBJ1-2,CASSQRAGGYGYTF,TGTGCCAGCAGCCAGAGGGCAGGCGGCTATGGCTACACCTTC
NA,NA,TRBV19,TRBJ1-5,CASTLGQPQPQHF,TGTGCCAGTACGCTTGGGCAGCCCCAGCCCCAGCATTTT
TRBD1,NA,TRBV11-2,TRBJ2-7,CVSVRDRGKVYF,TGTGTCAGCGTCCGGGACAGGGGAAAGGTCTACTTC
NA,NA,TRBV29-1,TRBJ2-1,CSVAWRNSYNEQFF,TGCAGCGTGGCCTGGCGGAACTCCTACAATGAGCAGTTCTTC
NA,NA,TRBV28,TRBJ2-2,CASSPQSYSTGELFF,TGTGCCAGCAGTCCGCAGAGCTACTCCACCGGGGAGCTGTTTTTT
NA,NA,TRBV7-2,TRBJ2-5,CASSSRVGHEETQYF,TGTGCCAGCAGCTCACGTGTGGGACACGAAGAGACCCAGTACTTC
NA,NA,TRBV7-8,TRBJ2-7,CASSLGDRTYEQYF,TGTGCCAGCAGCTTGGGTGACAGGACCTACGAGCAGTACTTC
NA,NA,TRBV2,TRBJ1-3,CASSRSLGQGNTIYF,TGTGCCAGCAGTAGAAGTCTTGGACAGGGAAACACCATATATTTT
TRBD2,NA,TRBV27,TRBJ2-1,CASSFGGSRYNEQFF,TGTGCCAGCAGTTTTGGCGGGAGTAGGTACAATGAGCAGTTCTTC
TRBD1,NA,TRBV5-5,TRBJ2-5,CASSKTGVRETQYF,TGTGCCAGCAGCAAGACAGGGGTTCGGGAGACCCAGTACTTC
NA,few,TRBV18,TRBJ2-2,CASSGTLNTGELFF,TGTGCCAGCTCGGGTACTCTGAACACCGGGGAGCTGTTTTTT
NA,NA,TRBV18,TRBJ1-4,CASSPPSTPTNEKLFF,TGTGCCAGCTCACCACCGTCCACGCCAACTAATGAAAAACTGTTTTTT
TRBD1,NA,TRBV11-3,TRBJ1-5,CASTTPGGYRPQHF,TGTGCCAGCACTACCCCAGGGGGCTATCGGCCCCAGCATTTT
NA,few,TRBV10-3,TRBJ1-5,CATKNRANQPQHF,TGTGCCACGAAAAACAGGGCCAATCAGCCCCAGCATTTT
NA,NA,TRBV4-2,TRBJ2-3,CASSQVAAWSTDTQYF,TGTGCCAGCAGCCAAGTCGCAGCGTGGAGCACAGATACGCAGTATTTT
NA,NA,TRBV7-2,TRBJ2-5,CASSLVPNRVGETQYF,TGTGCCAGCAGCTTGGTCCCCAACAGGGTAGGAGAGACCCAGTACTTC
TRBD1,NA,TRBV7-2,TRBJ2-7,CASSIHRGRDYEQYF,TGTGCCAGCAGCATCCACAGGGGGCGCGACTACGAGCAGTACTTC
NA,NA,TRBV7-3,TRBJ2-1,CASSLSPPGTGYNEQFF,TGTGCCAGCAGCTTAAGCCCCCCGGGCACGGGCTACAATGAGCAGTTCTTC
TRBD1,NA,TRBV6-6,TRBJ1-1,CASSYHQGGAEAFF,TGTGCCAGCAGTTACCATCAGGGGGGGGCTGAAGCTTTCTTT
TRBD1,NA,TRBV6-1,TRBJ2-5,CASSAGQSVETQYF,TGTGCCAGCAGTGCGGGACAGTCAGTGGAGACCCAGTACTTC
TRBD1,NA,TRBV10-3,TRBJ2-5,CAISGYRGEETQYF,TGTGCCATCAGTGGGTACAGGGGGGAAGAGACCCAGTACTTC
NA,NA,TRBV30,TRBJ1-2,CAWYSDGYGYTF,TGTGCCTGGTACAGTGACGGCTATGGCTACACCTTC
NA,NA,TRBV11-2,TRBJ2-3,CASSLKRGISTDTQYF,TGTGCCAGCAGCTTAAAGCGCGGGATTAGCACAGATACGCAGTATTTT
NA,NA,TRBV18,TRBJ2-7,CASSQSVRDGHYEQYF,TGTGCCAGCTCACAAAGTGTAAGGGACGGCCACTACGAGCAGTACTTC
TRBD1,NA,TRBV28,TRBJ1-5,CASSSGTGVEPQHF,TGTGCCAGCAGTTCCGGGACAGGGGTTGAGCCCCAGCATTTT
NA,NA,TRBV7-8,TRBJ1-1,CASSWRRNTEAFF,TGTGCCAGCAGCTGGCGCAGGAACACTGAAGCTTTCTTT
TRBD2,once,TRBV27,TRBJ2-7,CASSRASGYEQYF,TGTGCCAGCAGCCGCGCTAGCGGCTACGAGCAGTACTTC
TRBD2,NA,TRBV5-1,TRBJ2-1,CASSLGGGRVSDEQFF,TGCGCCAGCAGCTTGGGCGGCGGGAGGGTAAGCGATGAGCAGTTCTTC
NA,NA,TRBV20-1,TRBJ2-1,CSARDKYEQFF,TGCAGTGCTAGAGATAAGTACGAGCAGTTCTTC
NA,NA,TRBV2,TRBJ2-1,CASSATGTRYNEQFF,TGTGCCAGCAGTGCAACCGGGACACGATACAATGAGCAGTTCTTC
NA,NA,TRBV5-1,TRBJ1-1,CASSLAGGVNTEAFF,TGCGCCAGCAGCTTGGCCGGGGGGGTCAACACTGAAGCTTTCTTT
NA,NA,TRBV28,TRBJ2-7,CASSSPSVSEYEQYF,TGTGCCAGCAGTTCCCCTTCGGTTAGCGAGTACGAGCAGTACTTC
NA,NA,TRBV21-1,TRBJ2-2,CASSKARGPGELFF,TGTGCCAGCAGCAAAGCGCGCGGCCCCGGGGAGCTGTTTTTT
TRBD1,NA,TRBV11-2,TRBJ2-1,CASSSIPGQGVAREQFF,TGTGCCAGCAGCTCTATTCCGGGACAGGGGGTGGCACGAGAGCAGTTCTTC
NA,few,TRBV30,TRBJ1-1,CAWSVGISTEAFF,TGTGCCTGGAGTGTCGGCATTAGCACTGAAGCTTTCTTT
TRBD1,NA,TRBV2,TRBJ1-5,CASSADRGDQPQHF,TGTGCCAGCAGTGCTGACAGGGGGGATCAGCCCCAGCATTTT
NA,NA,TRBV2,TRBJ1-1,CASSEGRVGTEAFF,TGTGCCAGCAGTGAAGGGCGGGTCGGCACTGAAGCTTTCTTT
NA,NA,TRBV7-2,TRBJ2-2,CASSSYLGSNTGELFF,TGTGCCAGCAGCTCCTATCTGGGGAGTAACACCGGGGAGCTGTTTTTT
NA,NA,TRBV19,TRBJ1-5,CASSQGLQIPKHF,TGTGCCAGTAGCCAGGGGCTACAGATACCAAAGCATTTT
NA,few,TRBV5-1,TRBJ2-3,CASSLLSATDTQYF,TGCGCCAGCAGCTTGTTATCTGCCACAGATACGCAGTATTTT
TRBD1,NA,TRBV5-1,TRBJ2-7,CASSLDRGLAEQYF,TGCGCCAGCAGCTTGGACAGGGGCCTGGCTGAGCAGTACTTC
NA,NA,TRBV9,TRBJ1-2,CASSANTGSDGYTF,TGTGCCAGCAGCGCCAATACAGGGAGCGATGGCTACACCTTC
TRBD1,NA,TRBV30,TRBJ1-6,CAWGQGSSYNSPLHF,TGTGCCTGGGGACAGGGAAGCTCCTATAATTCACCCCTCCACTTT
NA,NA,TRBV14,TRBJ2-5,CASSRLQETQYF,TGTGCCAGCAGCCGACTCCAAGAGACCCAGTACTTC
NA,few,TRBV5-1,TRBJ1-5,CASSETGPQPQHF,TGCGCCAGCAGCGAAACAGGGCCTCAGCCCCAGCATTTT
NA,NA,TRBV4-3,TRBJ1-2,CASSQEAPSPGGYTF,TGCGCCAGCAGCCAAGAGGCCCCCAGCCCGGGCGGCTACACCTTC
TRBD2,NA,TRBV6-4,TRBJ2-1,CASSTGGAGSSYNEQFF,TGTGCCAGCAGTACGGGGGGGGCCGGGAGCTCCTACAATGAGCAGTTCTTC
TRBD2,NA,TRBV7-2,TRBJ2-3,CASSLLGEGPLYF,TGTGCCAGCAGCTTATTAGGGGAGGGTCCCCTTTATTTT
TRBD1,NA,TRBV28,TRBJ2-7,CASSSDGTGGLYEQYF,TGTGCCAGCAGTTCTGACGGGACAGGGGGCCTCTACGAGCAGTACTTC
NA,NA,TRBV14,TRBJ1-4,CASSSGALSEKLFF,TGTGCCAGCAGCTCCGGGGCCTTGAGTGAAAAACTGTTTTTT